Presented here are 14 T cell receptor beta chains from one specimen sequenced in a study of shared clonotypes between healthy human individuals. Libraries were prepared by immunoSEQ multiplex PCR; TCRdb keeps only in-frame clonotypes and omits some of them. The sample carries approximately 980,000 clones, 76% recorded once. The specimen sequenced was memory CD4+ T cells sorted from blood. As for subset: CD45RA-negative fraction. The source of these receptors is a man aged 18 to 29 in good health.

This clone was counted a few times. J is TRBJ1-2 and V is TRBV4-1; D is uncertain. Trimming cost V 0 bases and J 4 bases, with 12 bases left between them. The CDR3 is made up of 15 amino acids. The V gene's germline CDR1 is MGHRA and CDR2 YSYEKL. The CDR3 DNA reads as TGCGCCAGCAGCCAAGAGGATGGGCTCGGCTATGGCTACACCTTC. Protein product: CASSQEDGLGYGYTF.

About this clone: Other DNA variants within this sample encode the same CDR3. This chain uses TRBV30 with TRBJ2-5; TRBD1 might be the D (6 bases). The CDR3 is made up of 12 amino acids. Germline CDR1 reads GTSNPN; CDR2 reads SVGIG (reference sequence). The ends were cut back, 5 bases at V and 5 bases at J, with 12 bases in the middle. CDR3 region: CAWSTGRETQYF. DNA of the CDR3: TGTGCCTGGTCGACAGGTCGGGAGACCCAGTACTTC. The whole variable domain, remainder taken from reference TRBV30 and TRBJ2-5, is SQTIHQWPATLVQPVGSPLSLECTVEGTSNPNLYWYRQAAGRGLQLLFYSVGIGQISSEVPQNLSASRPQDRQFILSSKKLLLSDSGFYLCAWSTGRETQYFGPGTRLLVL.

This chain uses TRBV5-8 with TRBJ2-2; D gene ambiguous. The germline gives CDR1 SGHTS, CDR2 YDEGEE. The CDR3 is 14 residues long. Trimming pared 2 bases from V and 6 bases from J, leaving 11 bases between. CDR3 sequence (DNA): TGTGCCAGCAGCTTATCACCAAGGGCCGGGGAGCTGTTTTTT. Protein sequence: CASSLSPRAGELFF.

Only one count was recorded for this clone. V gene TRBV10-2 combines with J gene TRBJ1-3; TRBD1 matches at 9 bases. Looked up from germline, CDR1 is WSHSY and CDR2 is SAAADI. CDR3 length: 14 amino acids. J lost 6 bases, V lost 7 bases, and 7 bases had no gene match. CDR3 protein: CASKDGQGTNTIYF. In DNA, the CDR3 is TGCGCCAGCAAGGATGGACAGGGGACAAACACCATATATTTT.

The chain couples TRBV13 to TRBJ2-7; TRBD2 matches 10 bases. The germline gives CDR1 PRHDT, CDR2 FYEKMQ (reference sequence). The CDR3 consists of 16 residues. Germline trimming cut 4 bases from V and 3 bases from J; bases unmatched to any gene: 9. CDR3 in DNA: TGTGCCAGCAGCTCGCGGACTAGCGGTGGGTTCTACGAGCAGTACTTC. Translation: CASSSRTSGGFYEQYF.

This chain uses TRBV4-1 with TRBJ1-6; no firm D call. The V end was cut by 2 bases, the J end by 14 bases, with 16 bases between. The CDR3 sequence is 14 residues long. Germline loops: CDR1 MGHRA, CDR2 YSYEKL. The CDR3 DNA sequence: TGCGCCAGCAGCCAACTGGCGCTGCCCAACACCCTCCACTTT. It is translated as CASSQLALPNTLHF.

This sequence joins TRBV25-1 and TRBJ2-5; 10 bases are a match to TRBD2. The CDR3 contains 15 residues. Looked up from germline, CDR1 is MGHDK and CDR2 is SYGVNS. V shed 10 bases and J 3 bases; nucleotides not matched to a gene: 11. For the CDR3, the DNA is TGTGCCACCATGGACCTGGGACTAGCGAAAGAGACCCAGTACTTC. As protein: CATMDLGLAKETQYF.

The chain joins TRBV7-2 to TRBJ2-2, with a weak D call TRBD2 (6 bases). The V end was cut by 6 bases, the J end by 0 bases, with 11 bases between. The germline V gene has CDR1 SGHTA and CDR2 FQGNSA. The CDR3 spans 15 residues. The CDR3 DNA reads as TGTGCCAGCAGGGCGGGACTGTCGAACACCGGGGAGCTGTTTTTT. Amino acids: CASRAGLSNTGELFF.

This rearrangement joins TRBV7-3 to TRBJ2-2; D perhaps matches TRBD2 (6 bases). V dropped 3 bases and J dropped 7 bases, with 9 bases sitting between them. CDR1 and CDR2 (germline): SGHTA, FQGTGA. The CDR3 loop spans 13 amino acids. The CDR3 loop reads CASSLMGGGELFF. The CDR3 nucleotides are TGTGCCAGCAGCTTGATGGGAGGCGGGGAGCTGTTTTTT.

The gene calls are TRBV5-1 and TRBJ2-2; 8 bases line up with TRBD2. The CDR3 runs to 17 residues. V was pared by 1 base and J by 2 bases, with 7 bases of the junction left unmatched. Germline CDR1 is SGHRS and CDR2 is YFSETQ. This CDR3 reads CASSLSSGSPNTGELFF. CDR3 bases: TGCGCCAGCAGCTTGTCCAGCGGGAGTCCAAACACCGGGGAGCTGTTTTTT.

The chain is built from TRBV21-1 and TRBJ2-7; the tabulated D call, TRBD2, remains unverified against the DNA. TRBV21-1 is classified as a pseudogene. The CDR3 is made up of 14 amino acids. Here the CDR3 reads CASSAPAGGYEQYF. The CDR3 DNA follows: TGTGCCAGCAGCGCGCCCGCGGGAGGCTACGAGCAGTACTTC.

V and J are TRBV7-8 and TRBJ1-2; D is undetermined. The germline CDR1 and CDR2 sequences are SGHVS and FQNEAQ. V lost 5 bases and J lost 7, with 17 bases in between. This CDR3 spans 14 amino acids. CDR3 DNA: TGTGCCAGCAGCGCGGAGACTCTTTTGGGTGGCTACACCTTC. It translates to CASSAETLLGGYTF. Based on the CDR3 plus reference TRBV7-8 and TRBJ1-2, the full variable domain is GAGVSQSPRYKVAKRGQDVALRCDPISGHVSLFWYQQALGQGPEFLTYFQNEAQLDKSGLPSDRFFAERPEGSVSTLKIQRTQQEDSAVYLCASSAETLLGGYTFGSGTRLTVV.

The chain combines TRBV19 with TRBJ1-4; D not certain. The CDR3 loop spans 13 amino acids. The germline CDR1 and CDR2 sequences are LNHDA and SQIVND (reference sequence). Trimming pared 7 bases from V and 2 bases from J, leaving 8 bases between. CDR3 coding DNA: TGTGCCAGTACCACAGTCACTAATGAAAAACTGTTTTTT. Translation: CASTTVTNEKLFF.

The V and J genes are TRBV30 and TRBJ2-4, with unresolved D. The CDR3 sequence is 15 residues long. V was pared by 0 bases and J by 1 base, with 10 bases between. Germline values: CDR1 GTSNPN, CDR2 SVGIG (reference sequence). The chain's CDR3 is CAWSVFKGAKNIQYF. The CDR3, as DNA: TGTGCCTGGAGTGTATTCAAAGGGGCCAAAAACATTCAGTACTTC.